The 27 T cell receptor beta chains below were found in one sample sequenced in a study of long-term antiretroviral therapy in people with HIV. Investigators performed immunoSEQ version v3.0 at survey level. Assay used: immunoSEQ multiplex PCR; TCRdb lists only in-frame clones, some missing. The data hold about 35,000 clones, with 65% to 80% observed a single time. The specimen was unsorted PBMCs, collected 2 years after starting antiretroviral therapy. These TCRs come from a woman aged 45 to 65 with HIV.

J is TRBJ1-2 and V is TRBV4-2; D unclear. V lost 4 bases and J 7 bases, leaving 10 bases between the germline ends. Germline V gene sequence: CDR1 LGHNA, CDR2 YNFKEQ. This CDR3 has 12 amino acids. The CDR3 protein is CASSLDLGGYTF. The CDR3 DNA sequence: TGTGCCAGCAGCCTCGACTTGGGTGGCTACACCTTC.

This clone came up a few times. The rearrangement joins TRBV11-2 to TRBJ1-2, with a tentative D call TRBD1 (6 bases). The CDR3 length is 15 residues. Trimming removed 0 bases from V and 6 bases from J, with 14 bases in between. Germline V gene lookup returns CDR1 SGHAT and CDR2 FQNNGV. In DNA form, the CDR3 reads TGTGCCAGCAGCTTAGATTCTCGGGGGGCCCATGGCTACACCTTC. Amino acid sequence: CASSLDSRGAHGYTF.

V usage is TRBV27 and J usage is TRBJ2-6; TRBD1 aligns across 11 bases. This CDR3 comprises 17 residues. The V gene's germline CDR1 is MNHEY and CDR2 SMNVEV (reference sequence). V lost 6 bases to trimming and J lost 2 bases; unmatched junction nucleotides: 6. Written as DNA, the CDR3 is TGTGCCAGCAGCGAGGGACAGGGGGGTGCTGGGGCCAACGTCCTGACTTTC. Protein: CASSEGQGGAGANVLTF.

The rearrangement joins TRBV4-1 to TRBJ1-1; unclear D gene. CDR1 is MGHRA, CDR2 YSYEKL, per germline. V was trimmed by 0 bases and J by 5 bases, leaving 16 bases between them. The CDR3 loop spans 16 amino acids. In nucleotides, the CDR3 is TGCGCCAGCAGCCAAGATAATCAAGGGTGGCTGACTGAAGCTTTCTTT. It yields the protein CASSQDNQGWLTEAFF.

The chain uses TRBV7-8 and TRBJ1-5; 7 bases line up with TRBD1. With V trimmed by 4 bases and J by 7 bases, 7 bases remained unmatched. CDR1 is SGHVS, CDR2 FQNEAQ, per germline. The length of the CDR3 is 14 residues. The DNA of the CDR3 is TGTGCCAGCAGCTCTAGACAGGGTCCCCAGCCCCAGCATTTT. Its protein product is CASSSRQGPQPQHF.

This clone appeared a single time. The CDR3 spells CASRSRAGATDTQYF. The CDR3 DNA reads TGTGCCAGCCGGTCAAGAGCGGGGGCTACAGATACGCAGTATTTT. The chain has TRBV14 and TRBJ2-3; 8 positions match TRBD2. The V gene end was trimmed by 8 bases and the J gene end by 3 bases; junction bases not matched to a gene: 10. Germline CDR1 and CDR2: SGHDN and FVKESK. CDR3 length: 15 amino acids.

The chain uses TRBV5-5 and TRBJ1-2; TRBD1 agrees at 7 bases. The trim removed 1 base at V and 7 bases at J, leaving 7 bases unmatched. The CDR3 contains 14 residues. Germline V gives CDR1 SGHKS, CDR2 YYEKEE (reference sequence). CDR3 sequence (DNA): TGTGCCAGCAGCTTGCTAGGGGGCTACGGTGGCTACACCTTC. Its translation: CASSLLGGYGGYTF.

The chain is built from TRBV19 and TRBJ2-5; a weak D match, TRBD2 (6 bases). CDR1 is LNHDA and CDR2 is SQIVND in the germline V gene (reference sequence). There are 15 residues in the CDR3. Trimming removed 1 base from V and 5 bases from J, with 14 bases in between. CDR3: CASSIGTTGGETQYF. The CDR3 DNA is TGTGCCAGTAGTATAGGGACTACGGGTGGGGAGACCCAGTACTTC.

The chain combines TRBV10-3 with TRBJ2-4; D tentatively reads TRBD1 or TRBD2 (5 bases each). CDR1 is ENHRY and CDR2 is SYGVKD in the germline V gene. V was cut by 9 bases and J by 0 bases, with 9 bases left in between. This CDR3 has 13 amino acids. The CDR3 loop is CAMGPGAKNIQYF. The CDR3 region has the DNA TGTGCCATGGGACCGGGAGCCAAAAACATTCAGTACTTC.

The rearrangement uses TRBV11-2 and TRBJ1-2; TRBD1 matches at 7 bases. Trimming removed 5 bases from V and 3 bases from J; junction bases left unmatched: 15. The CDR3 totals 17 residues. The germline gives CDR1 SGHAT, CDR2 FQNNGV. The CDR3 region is CASSPKDRYRLDYGYTF. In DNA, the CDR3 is TGTGCCAGCAGCCCTAAGGACAGGTATCGCCTGGACTATGGCTACACCTTC. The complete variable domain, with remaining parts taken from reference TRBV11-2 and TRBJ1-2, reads EAGVAQSPRYKIIEKRQSVAFWCNPISGHATLYWYQQILGQGPKLLIQFQNNGVVDDSQLPKDRFSAERLKGVDSTLKIQPAKLEDSAVYLCASSPKDRYRLDYGYTFGSGTRLTVV.

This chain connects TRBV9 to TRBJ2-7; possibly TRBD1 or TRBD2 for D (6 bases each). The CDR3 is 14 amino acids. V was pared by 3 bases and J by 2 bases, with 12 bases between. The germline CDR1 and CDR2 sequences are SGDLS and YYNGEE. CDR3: CASSGGGLAYEQYF. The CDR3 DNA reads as TGTGCCAGCAGCGGTGGGGGGCTCGCCTACGAGCAGTACTTC. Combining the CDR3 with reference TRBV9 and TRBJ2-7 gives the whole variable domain DSGVTQTPKHLITATGQRVTLRCSPRSGDLSVYWYQQSLDQGLQFLIQYYNGEERAKGNILERFSAQQFPDLHSELNLSSLELGDSALYFCASSGGGLAYEQYFGPGTRLTVT.

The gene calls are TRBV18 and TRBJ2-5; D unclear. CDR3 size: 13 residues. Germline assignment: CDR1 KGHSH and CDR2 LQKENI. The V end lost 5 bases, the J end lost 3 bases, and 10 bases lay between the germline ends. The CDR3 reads CASSRSREETQYF. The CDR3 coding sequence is TGTGCCAGCTCAAGGAGTAGGGAAGAGACCCAGTACTTC. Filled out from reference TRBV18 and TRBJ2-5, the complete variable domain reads NAGVMQNPRHLVRRRGQEARLRCSPMKGHSHVYWYRQLPEEGLKFMVYLQKENIIDESGMPKERFSAEFPKEGPSILRIQQVVRGDSAAYFCASSRSREETQYFGPGTRLLVL.

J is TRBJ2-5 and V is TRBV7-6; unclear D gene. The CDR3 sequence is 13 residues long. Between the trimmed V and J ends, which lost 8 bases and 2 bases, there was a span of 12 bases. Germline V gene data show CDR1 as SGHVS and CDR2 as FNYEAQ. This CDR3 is CASSIGRQETQYF. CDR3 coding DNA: TGTGCCAGCTCAATCGGCAGGCAAGAGACCCAGTACTTC.

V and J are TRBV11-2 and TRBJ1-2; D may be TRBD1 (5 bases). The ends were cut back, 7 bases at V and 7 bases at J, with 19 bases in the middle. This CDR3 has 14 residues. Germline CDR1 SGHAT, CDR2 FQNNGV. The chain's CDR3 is CASTSGTGLVGYTF. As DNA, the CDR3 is TGTGCCAGCACTTCGGGAACAGGTTTAGTTGGCTACACCTTC.

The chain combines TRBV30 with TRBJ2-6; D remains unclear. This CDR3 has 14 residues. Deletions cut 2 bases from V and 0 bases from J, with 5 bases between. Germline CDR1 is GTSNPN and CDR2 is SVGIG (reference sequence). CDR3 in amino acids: CAWSRISGANVLTF. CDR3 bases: TGTGCCTGGAGTAGAATCTCTGGGGCCAACGTCCTGACTTTC.

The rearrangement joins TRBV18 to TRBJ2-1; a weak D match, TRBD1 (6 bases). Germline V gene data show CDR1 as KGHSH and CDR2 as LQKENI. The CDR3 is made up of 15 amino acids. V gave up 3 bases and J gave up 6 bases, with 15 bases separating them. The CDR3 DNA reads TGTGCCAGCTCACCCACGACAGGAAAAGTCAATGAGCAGTTCTTC. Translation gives CASSPTTGKVNEQFF.

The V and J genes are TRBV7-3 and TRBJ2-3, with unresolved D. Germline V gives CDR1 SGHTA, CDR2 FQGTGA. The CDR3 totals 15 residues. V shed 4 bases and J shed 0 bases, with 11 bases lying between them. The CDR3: CASSSTPGSTDTQYF. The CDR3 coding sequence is TGTGCCAGCAGCTCGACTCCGGGTAGCACAGATACGCAGTATTTT.

The CDR3 spells CASSWTYQETQYF. As DNA, the CDR3 is TGCGCCAGCAGCTGGACGTACCAAGAGACCCAGTACTTC. The gene calls are TRBV5-1 and TRBJ2-5; no reliable D call. V lost 3 bases and J lost 0, with 6 bases in between. This CDR3 contains 13 residues. In germline, CDR1 is SGHRS, CDR2 YFSETQ.

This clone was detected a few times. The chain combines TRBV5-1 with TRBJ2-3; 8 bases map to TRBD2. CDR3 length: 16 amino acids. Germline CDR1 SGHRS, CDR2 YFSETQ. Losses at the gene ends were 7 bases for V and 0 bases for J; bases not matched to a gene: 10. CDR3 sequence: CASQERAGGSTDTQYF. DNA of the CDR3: TGCGCCAGCCAGGAACGGGCGGGGGGAAGCACAGATACGCAGTATTTT. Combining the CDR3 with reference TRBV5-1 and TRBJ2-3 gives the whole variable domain KAGVTQTPRYLIKTRGQQVTLSCSPISGHRSVSWYQQTPGQGLQFLFEYFSETQRNKGNFPGRFSGRQFSNSRSEMNVSTLELGDSALYLCASQERAGGSTDTQYFGPGTRLTVL.

CDR3 protein: CASSYGGTTAFF. In DNA form, the CDR3 reads TGTGCCAGCAGTTACGGGGGGACAACGGCTTTCTTT. V is TRBV6-5 and J is TRBJ1-1, with TRBD1 as a possible D gene (6 bases). The CDR3 is 12 residues long. CDR1 and CDR2 (germline): MNHEY, SVGAGI. V lost 2 bases to trimming and J lost 11 bases, with 12 bases between them.

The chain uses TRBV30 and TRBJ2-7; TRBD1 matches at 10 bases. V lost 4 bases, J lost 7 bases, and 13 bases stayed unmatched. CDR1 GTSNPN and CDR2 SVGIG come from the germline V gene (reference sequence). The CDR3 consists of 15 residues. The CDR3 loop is CAWTLADRGAREQYV. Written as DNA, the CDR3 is TGTGCCTGGACTCTGGCGGACAGGGGGGCGAGGGAGCAGTACGTC.

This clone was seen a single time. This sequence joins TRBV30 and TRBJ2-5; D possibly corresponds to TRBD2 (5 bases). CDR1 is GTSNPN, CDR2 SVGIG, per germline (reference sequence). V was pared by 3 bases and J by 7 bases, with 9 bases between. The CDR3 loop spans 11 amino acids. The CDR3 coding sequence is TGTGCCTGGAGGGACCGGGGGACCCAGTACTTC. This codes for CAWRDRGTQYF.

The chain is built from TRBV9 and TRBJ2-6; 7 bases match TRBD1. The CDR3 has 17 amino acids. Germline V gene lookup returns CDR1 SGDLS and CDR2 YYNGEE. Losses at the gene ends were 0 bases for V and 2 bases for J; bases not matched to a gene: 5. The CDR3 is CASSVALTGTGANVLTF. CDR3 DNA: TGTGCCAGCAGCGTAGCGCTGACAGGGACTGGGGCCAACGTCCTGACTTTC.

CDR3 nucleotides: TGTGCCAGCAGCTTCTCGGGGAACACCGGGGAGCTGTTTTTT. This gives the protein CASSFSGNTGELFF. The chain recombines TRBV5-6 with TRBJ2-2; no clear D. The V end was cut by 2 bases, the J end by 1 base, with 6 bases between. The germline V gene has CDR1 SGHDT and CDR2 YYEEEE. This CDR3 contains 14 residues.

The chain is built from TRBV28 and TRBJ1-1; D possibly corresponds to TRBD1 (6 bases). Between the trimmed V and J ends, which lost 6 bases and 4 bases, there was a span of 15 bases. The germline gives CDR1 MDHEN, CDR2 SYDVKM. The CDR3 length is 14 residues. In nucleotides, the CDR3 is TGTGCCAGCAGGCCCAGGGGTGCAACCACTGAAGCTTTCTTT. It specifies CASRPRGATTEAFF. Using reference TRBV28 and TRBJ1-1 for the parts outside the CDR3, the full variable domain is DVKVTQSSRYLVKRTGEKVFLECVQDMDHENMFWYRQDPGLGLRLIYFSYDVKMKEKGDIPEGYSVSREKKERFSLILESASTNQTSMYLCASRPRGATTEAFFGQGTRLTVV.

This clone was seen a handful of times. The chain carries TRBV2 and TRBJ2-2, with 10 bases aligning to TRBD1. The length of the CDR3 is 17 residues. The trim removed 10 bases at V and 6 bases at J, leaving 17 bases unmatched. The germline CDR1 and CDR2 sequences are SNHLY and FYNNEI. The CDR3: CAISRDRGQTFPGELFF. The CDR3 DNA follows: TGTGCCATCTCTAGGGACAGGGGCCAAACTTTCCCCGGGGAGCTGTTTTTT.

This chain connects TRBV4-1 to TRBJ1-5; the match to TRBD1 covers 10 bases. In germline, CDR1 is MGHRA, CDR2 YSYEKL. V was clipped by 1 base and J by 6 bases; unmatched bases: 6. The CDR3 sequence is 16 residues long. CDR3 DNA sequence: TGCGCCAGCAGCCAAGCTCCCGGGACAGGGGTTCAGCCCCAGCATTTT. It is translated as CASSQAPGTGVQPQHF.